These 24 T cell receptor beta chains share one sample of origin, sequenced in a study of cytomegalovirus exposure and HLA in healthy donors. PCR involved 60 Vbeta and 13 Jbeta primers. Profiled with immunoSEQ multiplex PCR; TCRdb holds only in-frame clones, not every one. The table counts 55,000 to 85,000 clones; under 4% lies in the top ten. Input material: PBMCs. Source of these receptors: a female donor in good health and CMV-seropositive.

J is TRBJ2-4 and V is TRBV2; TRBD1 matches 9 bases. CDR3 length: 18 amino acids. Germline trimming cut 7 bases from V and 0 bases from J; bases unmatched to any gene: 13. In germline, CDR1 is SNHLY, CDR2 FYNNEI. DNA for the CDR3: TGTGCCAGCAAAGGACAGGGGTTTCCATCACTAGCCAAAAACATTCAGTACTTC. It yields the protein CASKGQGFPSLAKNIQYF.

The CDR3 spells CASSAQGAYEQYF. The CDR3 region has the DNA TGCGCCAGCAGCGCTCAGGGGGCCTACGAGCAGTACTTC. The chain joins TRBV5-1 to TRBJ2-7, with TRBD1 matching over 7 bases. V was clipped by 4 bases and J by 2 bases; unmatched bases: 3. Germline CDR1 is SGHRS and CDR2 is YFSETQ. The CDR3 covers 13 residues.

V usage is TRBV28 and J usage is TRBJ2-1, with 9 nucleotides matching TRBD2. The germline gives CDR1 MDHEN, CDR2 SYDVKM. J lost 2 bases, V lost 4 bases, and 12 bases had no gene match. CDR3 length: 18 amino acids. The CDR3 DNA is TGTGCCAGCAGTTCTGGGGGTAGCGGGAGTATTCCCTACAATGAGCAGTTCTTC. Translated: CASSSGGSGSIPYNEQFF. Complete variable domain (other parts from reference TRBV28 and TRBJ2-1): DVKVTQSSRYLVKRTGEKVFLECVQDMDHENMFWYRQDPGLGLRLIYFSYDVKMKEKGDIPEGYSVSREKKERFSLILESASTNQTSMYLCASSSGGSGSIPYNEQFFGPGTRLTVL.

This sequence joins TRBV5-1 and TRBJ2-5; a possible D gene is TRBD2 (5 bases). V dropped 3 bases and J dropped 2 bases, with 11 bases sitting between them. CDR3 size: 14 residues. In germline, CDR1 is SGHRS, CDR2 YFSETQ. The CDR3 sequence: CASSSTTGQETQYF. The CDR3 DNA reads TGCGCCAGCAGCTCCACAACGGGACAAGAGACCCAGTACTTC.

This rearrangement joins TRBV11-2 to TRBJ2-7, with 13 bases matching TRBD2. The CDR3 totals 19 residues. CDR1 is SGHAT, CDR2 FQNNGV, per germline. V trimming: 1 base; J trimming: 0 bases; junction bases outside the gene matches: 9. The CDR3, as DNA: TGTGCCAGCAGCTTAGTGGCAGGGACTAGCGGGACCTACTCCTACGAGCAGTACTTC. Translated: CASSLVAGTSGTYSYEQYF.

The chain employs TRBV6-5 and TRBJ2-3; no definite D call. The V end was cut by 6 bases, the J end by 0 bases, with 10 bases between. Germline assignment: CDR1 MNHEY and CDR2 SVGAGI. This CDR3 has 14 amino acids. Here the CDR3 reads CASRRVGSTDTQYF. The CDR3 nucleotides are TGTGCCAGCAGACGGGTTGGAAGCACAGATACGCAGTATTTT.

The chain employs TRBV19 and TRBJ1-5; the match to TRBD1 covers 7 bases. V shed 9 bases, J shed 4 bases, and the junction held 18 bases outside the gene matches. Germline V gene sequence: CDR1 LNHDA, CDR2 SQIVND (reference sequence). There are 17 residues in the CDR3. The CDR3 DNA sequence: TGTGCCAGCCGTCCTTCCGTCCGACAGGGACAAAATCAGCCCCAGCATTTT. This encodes CASRPSVRQGQNQPQHF. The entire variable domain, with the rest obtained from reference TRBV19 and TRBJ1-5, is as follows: DGGITQSPKYLFRKEGQNVTLSCEQNLNHDAMYWYRQDPGQGLRLIYYSQIVNDFQKGDIAEGYSVSREKKESFPLTVTSAQKNPTAFYLCASRPSVRQGQNQPQHFGDGTRLSIL.

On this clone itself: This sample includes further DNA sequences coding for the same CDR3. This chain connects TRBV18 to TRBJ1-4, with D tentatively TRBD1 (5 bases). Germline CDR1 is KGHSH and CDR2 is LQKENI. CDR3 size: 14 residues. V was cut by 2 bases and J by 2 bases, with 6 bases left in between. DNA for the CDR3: TGTGCCAGCTCACCAGGGGCCACTAATGAAAAACTGTTTTTT. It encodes CASSPGATNEKLFF.

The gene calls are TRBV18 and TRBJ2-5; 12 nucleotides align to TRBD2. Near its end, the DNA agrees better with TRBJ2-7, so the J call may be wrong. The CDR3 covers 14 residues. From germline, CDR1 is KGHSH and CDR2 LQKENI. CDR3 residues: CASGRLAGENEQYF. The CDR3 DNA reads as TGTGCCAGCGGAAGACTAGCGGGAGAGAACGAGCAGTACTTC.

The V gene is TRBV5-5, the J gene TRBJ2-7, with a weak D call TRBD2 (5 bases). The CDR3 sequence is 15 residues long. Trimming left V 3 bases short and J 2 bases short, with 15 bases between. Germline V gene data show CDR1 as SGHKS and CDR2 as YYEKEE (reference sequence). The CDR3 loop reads CASSSDYSVTYEQYF. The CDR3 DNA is TGTGCCAGCAGCTCAGACTATAGCGTAACCTACGAGCAGTACTTC.

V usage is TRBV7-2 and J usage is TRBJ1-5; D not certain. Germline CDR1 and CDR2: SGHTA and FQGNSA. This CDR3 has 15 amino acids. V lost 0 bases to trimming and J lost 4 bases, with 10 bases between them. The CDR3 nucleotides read TGTGCCAGCAGCTTAGCGAGGCAGTCTAATCAGCCCCAGCATTTT. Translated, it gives CASSLARQSNQPQHF.

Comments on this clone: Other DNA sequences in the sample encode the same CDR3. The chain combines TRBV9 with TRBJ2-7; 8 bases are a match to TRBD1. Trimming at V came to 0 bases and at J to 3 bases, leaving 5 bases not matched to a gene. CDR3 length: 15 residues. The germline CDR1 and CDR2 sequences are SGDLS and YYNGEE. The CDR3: CASSVGQGAVYEQYF. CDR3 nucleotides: TGTGCCAGCAGCGTAGGGCAGGGGGCGGTCTACGAGCAGTACTTC.

The CDR3 DNA follows: TGCGCCAGCAGCCAAGAGGGAAGGGGCTCCTACAATGAGCAGTTCTTC. This gives the protein CASSQEGRGSYNEQFF. The rearrangement joins TRBV4-3 to TRBJ2-1, with D perhaps matching TRBD1 (5 bases). The CDR3 totals 16 residues. In germline, CDR1 is LGHNA, CDR2 YSLEER. V was clipped by 0 bases and J by 0 bases, with 9 bases between them.

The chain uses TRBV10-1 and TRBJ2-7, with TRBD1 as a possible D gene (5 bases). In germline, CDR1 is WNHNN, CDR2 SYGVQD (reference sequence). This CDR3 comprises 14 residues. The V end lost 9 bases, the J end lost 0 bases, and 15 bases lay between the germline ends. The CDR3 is CASRGAMSSYEQYF. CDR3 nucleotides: TGCGCCAGTAGGGGCGCCATGAGCTCCTACGAGCAGTACTTC.

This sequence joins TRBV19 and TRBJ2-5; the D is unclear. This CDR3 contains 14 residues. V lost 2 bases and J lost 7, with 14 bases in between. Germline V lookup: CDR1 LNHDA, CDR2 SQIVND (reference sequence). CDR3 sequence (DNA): TGTGCCAGTAGTATAACTGTGGCCGCAGGGACCCAGTACTTC. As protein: CASSITVAAGTQYF.

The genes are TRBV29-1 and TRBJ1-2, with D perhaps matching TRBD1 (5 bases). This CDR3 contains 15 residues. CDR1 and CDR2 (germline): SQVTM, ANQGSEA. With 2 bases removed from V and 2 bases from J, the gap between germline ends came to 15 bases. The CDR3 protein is CSVERERDSNYGYTF. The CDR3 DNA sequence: TGCAGCGTTGAACGCGAAAGGGACTCAAACTATGGCTACACCTTC.

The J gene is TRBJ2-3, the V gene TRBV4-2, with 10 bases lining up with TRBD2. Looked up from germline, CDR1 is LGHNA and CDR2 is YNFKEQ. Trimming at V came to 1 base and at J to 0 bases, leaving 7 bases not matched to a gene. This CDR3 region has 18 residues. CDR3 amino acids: CASSQAGLALTSTDTQYF. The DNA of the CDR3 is TGTGCCAGCAGCCAAGCGGGACTAGCGTTGACTAGCACAGATACGCAGTATTTT.

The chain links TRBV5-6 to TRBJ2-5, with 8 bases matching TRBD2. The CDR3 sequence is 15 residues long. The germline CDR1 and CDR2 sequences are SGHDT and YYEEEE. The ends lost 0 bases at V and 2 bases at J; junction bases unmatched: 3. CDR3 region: CASSLGTSGQETQYF. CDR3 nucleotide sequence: TGTGCCAGCAGCTTGGGTACTAGCGGACAAGAGACCCAGTACTTC.

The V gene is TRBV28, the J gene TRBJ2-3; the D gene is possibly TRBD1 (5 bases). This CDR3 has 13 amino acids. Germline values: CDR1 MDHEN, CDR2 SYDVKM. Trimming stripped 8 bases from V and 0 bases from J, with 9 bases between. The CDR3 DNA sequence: TGTGCCAGCGGAACAGGTAGCACAGATACGCAGTATTTT. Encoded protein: CASGTGSTDTQYF.

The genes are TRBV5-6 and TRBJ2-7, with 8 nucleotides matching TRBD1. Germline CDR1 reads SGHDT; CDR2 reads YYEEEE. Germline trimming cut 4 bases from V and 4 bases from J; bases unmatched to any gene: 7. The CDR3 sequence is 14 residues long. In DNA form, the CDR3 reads TGTGCCAGCAGCCGACCGGGACAGGAATACGAGCAGTACTTC. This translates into CASSRPGQEYEQYF.

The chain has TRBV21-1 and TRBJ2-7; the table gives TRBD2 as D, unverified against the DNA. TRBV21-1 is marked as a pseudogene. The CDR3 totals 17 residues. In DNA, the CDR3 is TGTGCCAGCAGCAAATTTCATCGCGGGGGAAAGGCCTACGAGCAGTACTTC. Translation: CASSKFHRGGKAYEQYF.

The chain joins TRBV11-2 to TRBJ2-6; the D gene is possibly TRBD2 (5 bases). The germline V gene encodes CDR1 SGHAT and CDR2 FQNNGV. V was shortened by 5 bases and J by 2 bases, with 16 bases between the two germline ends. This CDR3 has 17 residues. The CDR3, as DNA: TGTGCCAGCAGCCCCGACGGCCACGGGGCTGGGGCCAACGTCCTGACTTTC. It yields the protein CASSPDGHGAGANVLTF.

Written as DNA, the CDR3 is TGTGCCAGCTCACTGGCCGGGACAGGGACCTACGAGCAGTACTTC. Encoded protein: CASSLAGTGTYEQYF. The chain carries TRBV18 and TRBJ2-7, with TRBD1 matching 9 bases. V lost 4 bases, J lost 2 bases, and 6 bases stayed unmatched. The CDR3 totals 15 residues. CDR1 KGHSH and CDR2 LQKENI come from the germline V gene.

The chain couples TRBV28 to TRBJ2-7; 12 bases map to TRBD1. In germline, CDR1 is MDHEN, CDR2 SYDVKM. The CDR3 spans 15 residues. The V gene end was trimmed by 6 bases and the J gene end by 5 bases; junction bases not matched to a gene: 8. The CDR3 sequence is CASSRGGTGGHEQYF. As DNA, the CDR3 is TGTGCCAGCAGCCGGGGTGGGACAGGGGGCCACGAGCAGTACTTC.